What follows are 24 T cell receptor beta chains derived from one specimen sequenced in a study of cytomegalovirus exposure and HLA in healthy donors. The PCR used 60 Vbeta and 13 Jbeta primers. Some clones are missing from TCRdb's copy, which holds only in-frame ones; the method was immunoSEQ multiplex PCR. With about 200,000 clones in the sample, the ten largest clones hold 0.9% to 1.4%. Sequences were obtained from PBMCs. The receptors come from a girl aged 2 to 10 in good health and CMV-seropositive.

This chain joins TRBV21-1 and TRBJ2-1; TRBD2 was called by the table and not checked on the DNA. TRBV21-1 counts as a pseudogene. This CDR3 region has 14 residues. DNA for the CDR3: TGTGCCAGCACCCCTAAAGGGAGACGAAATGAGCAGTTCTTC. Translated, it gives CASTPKGRRNEQFF.

The genes are TRBV6-1 and TRBJ1-5; the D gene is possibly TRBD1 (6 bases). V lost 7 bases, J lost 6 bases, and 16 bases lay in between. The CDR3 covers 14 residues. In germline, CDR1 is MNHNS, CDR2 SASEGT. The CDR3 loop is CASNGRGVPQPQHF. In nucleotides, the CDR3 is TGTGCCAGCAATGGGAGGGGGGTCCCTCAGCCCCAGCATTTT.

The chain employs TRBV4-1 and TRBJ1-5; D possibly corresponds to TRBD1 (5 bases). The CDR3 loop spans 14 amino acids. Trimming pared 4 bases from V and 8 bases from J, leaving 15 bases between. The germline CDR1 and CDR2 sequences are MGHRA and YSYEKL. CDR3 coding DNA: TGCGCCAGCAGCCGCCGGATGGGGGGTGAGCCCCAGCATTTT. Translated: CASSRRMGGEPQHF.

The rearrangement uses TRBV6-5 and TRBJ2-7, with 9 bases fitting TRBD2. Trimming removed 1 base from V and 2 bases from J; junction bases left unmatched: 6. This CDR3 has 16 amino acids. Germline CDR1 MNHEY, CDR2 SVGAGI. CDR3 loop: CASSYLLAGETYEQYF. DNA of the CDR3: TGTGCCAGCAGTTACTTGTTAGCGGGAGAGACCTACGAGCAGTACTTC.

The V gene is TRBV6-1, the J gene TRBJ2-1; TRBD2 matches 16 bases. The germline CDR1 and CDR2 sequences are MNHNS and SASEGT. CDR3 length: 16 amino acids. J gave up 6 bases and V 3 bases, and 2 bases lay outside the gene matches. The CDR3 spells CASSEGLAGGVNEQFF. CDR3 DNA: TGTGCCAGCAGTGAGGGACTAGCGGGAGGGGTCAATGAGCAGTTCTTC.

This chain uses TRBV19 with TRBJ1-5; D not certain. The germline gives CDR1 LNHDA, CDR2 SQIVND (reference sequence). The CDR3 contains 15 residues. Trimming stripped 1 base from V and 3 bases from J, with 10 bases between. CDR3 in amino acids: CASSIVSGFNQPQHF. As DNA, the CDR3 is TGTGCCAGTAGTATAGTTTCAGGCTTCAATCAGCCCCAGCATTTT.

V is TRBV28 and J is TRBJ1-1; tentatively, D is TRBD1 (6 bases). V lost 5 bases and J 4 bases, leaving 8 bases between the germline ends. The CDR3 has 12 amino acids. Per germline, CDR1 MDHEN and CDR2 SYDVKM. This CDR3 is CASSQGPTEAFF. DNA of the CDR3: TGTGCCAGCAGTCAGGGGCCCACTGAAGCTTTCTTT.

J is TRBJ1-1 and V is TRBV14, with D unclear. This CDR3 comprises 15 residues. Germline V CDR1 and CDR2: SGHDN, FVKESK. V was cut by 3 bases and J by 0 bases, with 11 bases left in between. CDR3 nucleotides: TGTGCCAGCAGCCACCCAGGCAGGATGAACACTGAAGCTTTCTTT. This gives the protein CASSHPGRMNTEAFF.

The V and J genes are TRBV5-5 and TRBJ1-2, with D possibly TRBD1 on 5 matching bases. This CDR3 spans 14 amino acids. Germline lookup yields CDR1 SGHKS and CDR2 YYEKEE (reference sequence). Trimming removed 4 bases at V and 7 bases at J, with 17 bases between. The CDR3 nucleotides read TGTGCCAGCAGCGCTGGAGACCCAGGGTTTGGCTACACCTTC. Residues: CASSAGDPGFGYTF. Full variable domain (rest looked up from reference TRBV5-5 and TRBJ1-2): DAGVTQSPTHLIKTRGQQVTLRCSPISGHKSVSWYQQVLGQGPQFIFQYYEKEERGRGNFPDRFSARQFPNYSSELNVNALLLGDSALYLCASSAGDPGFGYTFGSGTRLTVV.

The chain has TRBV6-1 and TRBJ2-7; D perhaps matches TRBD2 (6 bases). The germline CDR1 and CDR2 sequences are MNHNS and SASEGT. The CDR3 contains 17 residues. Trimming stripped 0 bases from V and 1 base from J, with 16 bases between. The CDR3 here is CASSEALLGTLSYEQYF. The CDR3 coding sequence is TGTGCCAGCAGTGAAGCCTTGTTAGGGACTCTATCCTACGAGCAGTACTTC.

J is TRBJ2-3 and V is TRBV15; TRBD2 matches at 12 bases. There are 16 residues in the CDR3. Germline V gene lookup returns CDR1 LNHNV and CDR2 YYDKDF (reference sequence). The V and J ends lost 3 bases and 4 bases, in that order; junction bases with no gene match: 5. The CDR3 bases are TGTGCCACCAGCAGTAGACTAGCGGGAGTATCAGATACGCAGTATTTT. It codes for CATSSRLAGVSDTQYF.

The chain carries TRBV19 and TRBJ2-5, with TRBD2 matching 9 bases. CDR1 and CDR2 from the germline V gene are LNHDA and SQIVND (reference sequence). After removal of 6 bases from V and 5 bases from J, the junction contained 7 bases not matched to a gene. CDR3 length: 14 amino acids. The CDR3 loop reads CASSPSGVGETQYF. Written as DNA, the CDR3 is TGTGCCAGTAGCCCTAGCGGGGTTGGGGAGACCCAGTACTTC.

The gene calls are TRBV10-2 and TRBJ2-2, with 10 bases that match TRBD2. CDR1 WSHSY and CDR2 SAAADI come from the germline V gene. Trimming took 10 bases from V and 1 from J; bases not matched to a gene: 3. CDR3 length equals 14 residues. The CDR3 sequence is CATRTSGNTGELFF. The CDR3 DNA reads as TGCGCCACCAGGACTAGCGGGAACACCGGGGAGCTGTTTTTT.

The rearrangement links TRBV9 to TRBJ1-2; D call uncertain. Per the germline V gene, CDR1 is SGDLS and CDR2 is YYNGEE. V shed 0 bases and J shed 4 bases, with 19 bases lying between them. The length of the CDR3 is 17 residues. CDR3 in DNA: TGTGCCAGCAGCGTAGTCGGGGAAGGCGTAGTTGGCTATGGCTACACCTTC. Protein product: CASSVVGEGVVGYGYTF. Complete variable domain (other parts from reference TRBV9 and TRBJ1-2): DSGVTQTPKHLITATGQRVTLRCSPRSGDLSVYWYQQSLDQGLQFLIQYYNGEERAKGNILERFSAQQFPDLHSELNLSSLELGDSALYFCASSVVGEGVVGYGYTFGSGTRLTVV.

Of note for this clone: Other DNA sequences in this sample translate to the same CDR3. The chain employs TRBV19 and TRBJ2-7; possibly TRBD2 for D (6 bases). This CDR3 is built from 11 residues. V lost 3 bases to trimming and J lost 6 bases, with 6 bases between them. Germline CDR1 reads LNHDA; CDR2 reads SQIVND (reference sequence). Here the CDR3 DNA reads TGTGCCAGTAGTATCGGGGGCGAGCAGTACTTC. It is translated as CASSIGGEQYF.

This chain links TRBV1 with TRBJ1-1; the table's D call, TRBD1, was not checked against the DNA. TRBV1 is recorded as a pseudogene. This CDR3 is 17 amino acids long. The CDR3 region is CTSSQGPRVSENTEAFF. In DNA form, the CDR3 reads TGCACCAGCAGCCAAGGGCCCAGGGTATCCGAGAACACTGAAGCTTTCTTT.

This rearrangement joins TRBV7-9 to TRBJ1-1; 9 bases map to TRBD1. Trimming at V came to 4 bases and at J to 1 base, leaving 4 bases not matched to a gene. The CDR3 has 15 amino acids. Per the germline V gene, CDR1 is SEHNR and CDR2 is FQNEAQ (reference sequence). CDR3 in DNA: TGTGCCAGCAGCTGGGGACAGGGCGCGAACACTGAAGCTTTCTTT. It yields the protein CASSWGQGANTEAFF.

V usage is TRBV29-1 and J usage is TRBJ2-6, with 7 bases that match TRBD1. With V trimmed by 4 bases and J by 0 bases, 6 bases remained unmatched. CDR1 and CDR2 (germline): SQVTM, ANQGSEA. The CDR3 sequence is 16 residues long. CDR3 region: CSVVIRQGSGANVLTF. As DNA, the CDR3 is TGCAGCGTTGTTATAAGACAGGGCTCTGGGGCCAACGTCCTGACTTTC. The entire variable domain, with the rest obtained from reference TRBV29-1 and TRBJ2-6, is as follows: SAVISQKPSRDICQRGTSLTIQCQVDSQVTMMFWYRQQPGQSLTLIATANQGSEATYESGFVIDKFPISRPNLTFSTLTVSNMSPEDSSIYLCSVVIRQGSGANVLTFGAGSRLTVL.

The chain combines TRBV28 with TRBJ2-5; 7 nucleotides agree with TRBD1. The CDR3 has 14 amino acids. Germline trimming cut 3 bases from V and 4 bases from J; bases unmatched to any gene: 5. CDR1 is MDHEN and CDR2 is SYDVKM in the germline V gene. CDR3 sequence: CASSFAQGIETQYF. The DNA for the CDR3 is TGTGCCAGCAGTTTTGCACAGGGGATAGAGACCCAGTACTTC.

The V gene is TRBV28, the J gene TRBJ2-5, with 9 bases fitting TRBD1. This CDR3 is 15 amino acids long. CDR1 and CDR2 (germline): MDHEN, SYDVKM. With V trimmed by 3 bases and J by 4 bases, 6 bases remained unmatched. For the CDR3, the DNA is TGTGCCAGCAGTTTCCTCACAGGGGGCGTAGAGACCCAGTACTTC. Translated: CASSFLTGGVETQYF.

The chain carries TRBV2 and TRBJ2-5; TRBD2 is a possible D gene (9 bases). V lost 8 bases and J 2 bases, leaving 27 bases between the germline ends. The CDR3 consists of 18 residues. Germline V gene data show CDR1 as SNHLY and CDR2 as FYNNEI. CDR3 bases: TGTGCCAGCGCCCAGGGGGCGCTGGCGGGAGGGAGACAAGAGACCCAGTACTTC. Its translation is CASAQGALAGGRQETQYF.

The rearrangement uses TRBV18 and TRBJ2-2; D is uncertain. This CDR3 is 15 amino acids long. Trimming pared 1 base from V and 0 bases from J, leaving 6 bases between. Germline-derived CDR1 and CDR2 are KGHSH and LQKENI. The CDR3 DNA sequence: TGTGCCAGCTCACCACTATTCGCGAACACCGGGGAGCTGTTTTTT. This sequence encodes CASSPLFANTGELFF. The full variable domain, completed using reference TRBV18 and TRBJ2-2, is NAGVMQNPRHLVRRRGQEARLRCSPMKGHSHVYWYRQLPEEGLKFMVYLQKENIIDESGMPKERFSAEFPKEGPSILRIQQVVRGDSAAYFCASSPLFANTGELFFGEGSRLTVL.

V is TRBV19 and J is TRBJ1-2, with D tentatively TRBD1 (6 bases). CDR3 size: 15 residues. Germline assignment: CDR1 LNHDA and CDR2 SQIVND (reference sequence). V was trimmed by 3 bases and J by 0 bases, leaving 11 bases between them. The CDR3 coding sequence is TGTGCCAGTAGTATCCGGGACAATTCTAACTATGGCTACACCTTC. This gives the protein CASSIRDNSNYGYTF.

The V gene is TRBV4-2, the J gene TRBJ2-7; D not certain. Between the trimmed V and J ends, which lost 0 bases and 2 bases, there was a span of 5 bases. Looked up from germline, CDR1 is LGHNA and CDR2 is YNFKEQ. The CDR3 has 13 amino acids. Here the CDR3 reads CASSQDTTYEQYF. The CDR3, as DNA: TGTGCCAGCAGCCAAGATACTACCTACGAGCAGTACTTC.